These 17 T cell receptor beta chains came from one sample sequenced in a study of blood T cells in healthy people across ages. With a J-beta primer mix and a sample-barcoded 5' primer, a second PCR ran 7 to 11 cycles. TCRdb called the 5' RACE reads again in MiXCR, with one record for every CDR3 protein. This sample carries more than 1,400,000 distinct CDR3 sequences, 42% of them seen once, and the ten largest clones take around 8%. The specimen sequenced was blood. The source of these receptors is a woman aged 18-29 years in good health.

This clonotype is a singleton in its sample. This chain uses TRBV6-5 with TRBJ2-7; a possible D gene is TRBD2 (5 bases). V lost 7 bases to trimming and J lost 2 bases, with 18 bases between them. The CDR3 runs 15 residues. From germline, CDR1 is MNHEY and CDR2 SVGAGI. The CDR3 DNA reads TGTGCCAGCACCCCACCGGAGGCGGGCACCTACGAGCAGTACTTC. This codes for CASTPPEAGTYEQYF.

The chain combines TRBV12-3 or TRBV12-4 with TRBJ2-2, with D possibly called TRBD1 or TRBD2 (5 bases each). The CDR3 is 13 residues long. Trimming stripped 4 bases from V and 7 bases from J, with 10 bases between. Here the CDR3 reads CASSYEGRGELFF. The CDR3 DNA follows: TGTGCCAGCAGTTACGAGGGGCGCGGGGAGCTGTTTTTT.

The chain uses TRBV9 and TRBJ2-3; TRBD2 agrees at 16 bases. The V segment lost 3 bases and the J segment 7 bases; nucleotides outside the gene matches: 8. The CDR3 sequence is 17 residues long. The germline V gene encodes CDR1 SGDLS and CDR2 YYNGEE. The CDR3 sequence: CASSAGTSGGVFNTQYF. The DNA for the CDR3 is TGTGCCAGCAGCGCCGGGACTAGCGGGGGGGTTTTCAATACGCAGTATTTT.

V and J are TRBV11-2 and TRBJ2-1; 8 bases line up with TRBD2. The CDR3 loop spans 13 amino acids. V shed 0 bases, J shed 13 bases, and the junction held 5 bases outside the gene matches. The germline gives CDR1 SGHAT, CDR2 FQNNGV. Written as DNA, the CDR3 is TGTGCCAGCAGCTTAGATCCCAGCGGGAGACAGTTCTTC. Protein sequence: CASSLDPSGRQFF.

This chain uses TRBV4-1 with TRBJ2-7, with D perhaps being TRBD1 or TRBD2 (5 bases each). V was trimmed by 2 bases and J by 0 bases, leaving 17 bases between them. This CDR3 contains 17 residues. Germline assignment: CDR1 MGHRA and CDR2 YSYEKL. This chain's CDR3 is CASSQRSGDVASYEQYF. CDR3 bases: TGCGCCAGCAGCCAAAGGTCCGGGGACGTGGCCTCCTACGAGCAGTACTTC.

The chain has TRBV6-6 and TRBJ2-7; D uncertain. From germline, CDR1 is MNHNY and CDR2 SVGAGI (reference sequence). The CDR3 length is 13 residues. The V end lost 6 bases, the J end lost 7 bases, and 16 bases lay between the germline ends. CDR3 in amino acids: CASRPRTGNEQYF. DNA for the CDR3: TGTGCCAGCAGACCACGTACGGGTAATGAGCAGTACTTC.

The chain combines TRBV7-9 with TRBJ2-7, with D unresolved. Germline CDR1 and CDR2: SEHNR and FQNEAQ (reference sequence). The CDR3 loop spans 12 amino acids. Trimming shortened V by 5 bases and J by 5 bases, and 10 bases separated the two germline ends. CDR3 DNA: TGTGCCAGCAGCCTCATCGGTCACGAGCAGTACTTC. It translates to CASSLIGHEQYF. Full variable domain (outside the CDR3, taken from reference TRBV7-9 and TRBJ2-7): DTGVSQNPRHKITKRGQNVTFRCDPISEHNRLYWYRQTLGQGPEFLTYFQNEAQLEKSRLLSDRFSAERPKGSFSTLEIQRTEQGDSAMYLCASSLIGHEQYFGPGTRLTVT.

This clonotype is a singleton in its sample. The chain has TRBV5-1 and TRBJ2-3; possibly TRBD1 for D (6 bases). V was shortened by 4 bases and J by 4 bases, with 22 bases between the two germline ends. The CDR3 loop spans 17 amino acids. Germline V lookup: CDR1 SGHRS, CDR2 YFSETQ. The DNA for the CDR3 is TGCGCCAGCAGCCCATTCAGGGGCGGACTGGAGGCAGATACGCAGTATTTT. Translating gives CASSPFRGGLEADTQYF. Variable domain in full (rest from reference TRBV5-1 and TRBJ2-3): KAGVTQTPRYLIKTRGQQVTLSCSPISGHRSVSWYQQTPGQGLQFLFEYFSETQRNKGNFPGRFSGRQFSNSRSEMNVSTLELGDSALYLCASSPFRGGLEADTQYFGPGTRLTVL.

This clonotype has only a few counts. This chain joins TRBV6-1 and TRBJ1-2; a weak D match, TRBD1 (6 bases). Germline CDR1 and CDR2: MNHNS and SASEGT. Trimming left V 9 bases short and J 8 bases short, with 13 bases between. The CDR3 covers 11 residues. CDR3 DNA sequence: TGTGCCAGTCAATTGACAGGCGGCTACACCTTC. Translation gives CASQLTGGYTF.

The genes are TRBV27 and TRBJ2-5; 8 bases are shared with TRBD1. Losses at the gene ends were 4 bases for V and 11 bases for J; bases not matched to a gene: 12. CDR1 MNHEY and CDR2 SMNVEV come from the germline V gene (reference sequence). The CDR3 length is 14 residues. The DNA of the CDR3 is TGTGCCAGCAGTTGGGCAGGGGGCGCGGATGAGCAGTACTTC. This gives the protein CASSWAGGADEQYF.

The chain links TRBV20-1 to TRBJ1-6; 7 bases fit TRBD1. The CDR3 is made up of 14 amino acids. Trimming removed 5 bases from V and 6 bases from J; junction bases left unmatched: 7. In germline, CDR1 is DFQATT, CDR2 SNEGSKA (reference sequence). The CDR3, as DNA: TGCAGTGCTCGCCGGACAGGCCCTAATTCACCCCTCCACTTT. Its translation is CSARRTGPNSPLHF.

On this clonotype itself: Since a much larger clone is just one base distant, this may be a read error. The chain couples TRBV11-1 to TRBJ1-1; D gene uncertain. Trimming removed 5 bases from V and 2 bases from J, with 3 bases in between. This CDR3 is built from 11 residues. Germline V gene lookup returns CDR1 SGHAT and CDR2 FQDESV (reference sequence). The CDR3: CASSDNTEAFF. CDR3 in DNA: TGTGCCAGCAGCGACAACACTGAAGCTTTCTTT.

In its sample, this clonotype was seen a few times. The chain combines TRBV20-1 with TRBJ1-4, with D uncertain. The V gene lost 6 bases and the J gene lost 8 bases, with 16 bases spanning the gap. CDR3 length: 13 amino acids. The germline V gene has CDR1 DFQATT and CDR2 SNEGSKA (reference sequence). CDR3 sequence: CSATLSYTEKLFF. The CDR3 coding sequence is TGCAGTGCCACGTTGTCGTATACGGAAAAACTGTTTTTT.

V is TRBV7-2 and J is TRBJ2-7; 8 nucleotides match TRBD2. Per germline, CDR1 SGHTA and CDR2 FQGNSA. This CDR3 is 14 amino acids long. The V gene end was trimmed by 7 bases and the J gene end by 3 bases; junction bases not matched to a gene: 8. The CDR3 protein is CASTYELAVYEQYF. CDR3 DNA sequence: TGTGCCAGCACTTATGAACTAGCGGTCTACGAGCAGTACTTC.

This chain uses TRBV6-1 with TRBJ2-1; 8 bases align to TRBD2. CDR1 and CDR2 (germline): MNHNS, SASEGT. The CDR3 covers 14 residues. The CDR3 sequence is CALRGGGSYNEQFF. CDR3 sequence (DNA): TGTGCGCTTCGGGGGGGCGGTTCCTACAATGAGCAGTTCTTC.

This clonotype was seen only a few times. The rearrangement joins TRBV6-1 to TRBJ1-1; D not resolved. This CDR3 spans 15 amino acids. Germline CDR1 MNHNS, CDR2 SASEGT. The germline V and J ends were trimmed by 7 bases and 0 bases, with 15 bases remaining between them. CDR3 amino acids: CASTLENHMNTEAFF. The CDR3 coding sequence is TGTGCCAGCACCCTGGAAAACCACATGAACACTGAAGCTTTCTTT.

This clonotype was seen more than once but under ten times. The rearrangement uses TRBV6-5 and TRBJ2-2; D not certain. V lost 0 bases and J lost 14, with 10 bases in between. CDR1 is MNHEY and CDR2 is SVGAGI in the germline V gene. The CDR3 has 12 amino acids. CDR3 sequence: CASSYSSGTLFF. DNA of the CDR3: TGTGCCAGCAGTTACTCGAGTGGCACTCTGTTTTTT.